This TCR beta chain was identified in a study of blood T cells in healthy people across ages. Study-wide points: Compared with aged donors, long-lived donors showed fewer expanded clones, suggesting selection.

Per the germline V gene, CDR1 is SGHVS and CDR2 is FQNEAQ. V was shortened by 5 bases and J by 0 bases, with 17 bases between the two germline ends. This CDR3 contains 17 residues. On this clonotype itself: Its antigen is unidentified.

A second PCR, run for about 7 to 11 cycles, used a sample-barcoded 5' primer plus a J-beta primer mix. A single record per CDR3 protein comes from TCRdb applying MiXCR to the 5' RACE reads. The sample lists roughly 500,000 distinct CDR3 sequences, 27% occurring once. Total RNA was extracted at no less than 5 micrograms per sample. The specimen was blood. The receptor comes from an older woman in good health. The J gene is TRBJ2-1, the V gene TRBV7-8; D is possibly TRBD1 or TRBD2 (5 bases each). The CDR3, as DNA: TGTGCCAGCAGCCCGGGGACGTTAAGTAACTCCTACAATGAGCAGTTCTTC. Protein: CASSPGTLSNSYNEQFF.